The subject of this entry is one T cell receptor beta chain. The data were produced by immunoSEQ multiplex PCR, yet TCRdb's version contains in-frame clones alone and is incomplete. Of over 50,000 clones listed, approximately 84% were seen once; the top ten hold about 15%. The germline V gene encodes CDR1 SGDLS and CDR2 YYNGEE. This CDR3 comprises 15 residues. With 4 bases clipped from V and 5 bases from J, the junction kept 6 bases outside the gene matches. The data stem from a study of blood T cell repertoires in COVID-19. Background on the study: Samples of COVID-19 (acute and convalescent) were obtained from the United States, Italy and Spain. Sample material is recorded as cDNA or gDNA derived from T cells, B-cell-depleted T cells, or PBMCs.

Source material: peripheral blood. The V and J genes are TRBV9 and TRBJ2-3, with 11 bases lining up with TRBD2. This receptor was obtained from a human donor with active or convalescent COVID-19. The donor label of this sample is uncertain. The CDR3 DNA reads as TGTGCCAGCAGCAGGACTAGCGGGTTAGTAGATACGCAGTATTTT. Translated: CASSRTSGLVDTQYF. Full variable domain (outside the CDR3, taken from reference TRBV9 and TRBJ2-3): DSGVTQTPKHLITATGQRVTLRCSPRSGDLSVYWYQQSLDQGLQFLIQYYNGEERAKGNILERFSAQQFPDLHSELNLSSLELGDSALYFCASSRTSGLVDTQYFGPGTRLTVL.